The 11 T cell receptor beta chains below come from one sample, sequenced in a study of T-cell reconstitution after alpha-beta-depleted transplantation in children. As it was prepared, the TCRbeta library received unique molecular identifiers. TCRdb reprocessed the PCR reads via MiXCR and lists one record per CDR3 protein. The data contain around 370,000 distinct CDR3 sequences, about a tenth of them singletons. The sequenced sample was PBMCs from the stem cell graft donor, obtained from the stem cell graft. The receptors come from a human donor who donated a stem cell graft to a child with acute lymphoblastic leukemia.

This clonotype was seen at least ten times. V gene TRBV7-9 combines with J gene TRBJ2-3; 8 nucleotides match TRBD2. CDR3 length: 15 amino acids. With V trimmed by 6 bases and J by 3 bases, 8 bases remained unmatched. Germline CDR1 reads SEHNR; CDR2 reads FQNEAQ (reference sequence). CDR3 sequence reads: CASSSSGSLTDTQYF. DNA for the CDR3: TGTGCCAGCAGTTCCAGCGGGAGTTTGACAGATACGCAGTATTTT.

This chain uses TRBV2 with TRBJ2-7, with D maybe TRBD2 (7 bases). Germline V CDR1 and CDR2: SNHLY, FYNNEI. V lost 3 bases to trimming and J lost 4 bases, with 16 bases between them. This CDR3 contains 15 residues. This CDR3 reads CASSDMGGHSYEQYF. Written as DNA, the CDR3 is TGTGCCAGCAGTGATATGGGGGGGCATAGTTACGAGCAGTACTTC.

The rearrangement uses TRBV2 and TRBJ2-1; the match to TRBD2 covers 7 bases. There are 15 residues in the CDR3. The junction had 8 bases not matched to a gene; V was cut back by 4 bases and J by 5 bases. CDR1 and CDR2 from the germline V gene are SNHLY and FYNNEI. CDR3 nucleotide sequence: TGTGCCAGCAGTGCATGGCGGGAGTACCACAATGAGCAGTTCTTC. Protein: CASSAWREYHNEQFF.

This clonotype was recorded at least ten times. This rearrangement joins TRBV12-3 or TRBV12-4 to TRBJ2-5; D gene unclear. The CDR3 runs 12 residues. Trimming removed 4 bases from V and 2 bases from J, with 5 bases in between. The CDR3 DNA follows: TGTGCCAGCAGTTCCCTACAAGAGACCCAGTACTTC. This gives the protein CASSSLQETQYF.

CDR3 region: CASSSGGGRDTQYF. As DNA, the CDR3 is TGCGCCAGCAGCTCAGGCGGGGGTAGAGATACGCAGTATTTT. The J gene is TRBJ2-3, the V gene TRBV5-1; 7 bases fit TRBD2. V gave up 3 bases and J gave up 5 bases; unmatched junction bases: 6. The germline V gene has CDR1 SGHRS and CDR2 YFSETQ. The CDR3 has 14 amino acids.

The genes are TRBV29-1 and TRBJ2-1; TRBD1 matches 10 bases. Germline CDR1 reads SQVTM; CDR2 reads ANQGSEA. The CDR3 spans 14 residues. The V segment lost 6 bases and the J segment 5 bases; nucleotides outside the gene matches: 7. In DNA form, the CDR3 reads TGCAGCGTAGACCCCGGGACAGGGGACAATGAGCAGTTCTTC. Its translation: CSVDPGTGDNEQFF.

The CDR3 bases are TGCAGTGCCTCTAGACTAGCGGGAGGGTATGGCTCCTACGAGCAGTACTTC. Translating gives CSASRLAGGYGSYEQYF. V and J are TRBV20-1 and TRBJ2-7; 14 positions match TRBD2. The germline V gene has CDR1 DFQATT and CDR2 SNEGSKA (reference sequence). V was pared by 6 bases and J by 0 bases, with 10 bases of the junction left unmatched. This CDR3 region has 17 residues.

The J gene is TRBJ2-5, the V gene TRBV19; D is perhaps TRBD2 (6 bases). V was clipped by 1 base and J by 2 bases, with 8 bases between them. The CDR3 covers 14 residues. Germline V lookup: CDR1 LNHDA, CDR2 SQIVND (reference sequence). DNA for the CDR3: TGTGCCAGTAGTATAGGGGGGGTTCAAGAGACCCAGTACTTC. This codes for CASSIGGVQETQYF.

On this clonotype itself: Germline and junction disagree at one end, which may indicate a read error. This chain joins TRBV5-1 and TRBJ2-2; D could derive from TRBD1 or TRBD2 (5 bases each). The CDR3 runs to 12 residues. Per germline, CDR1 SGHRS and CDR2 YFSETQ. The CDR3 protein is CASSSDTGDLFF. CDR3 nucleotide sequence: TGCGCCAGCAGCAGCGACACCGGGGACCTGTTTTTT. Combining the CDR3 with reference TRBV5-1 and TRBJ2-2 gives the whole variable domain KAGVTQTPRYLIKTRGQQVTLSCSPISGHRSVSWYQQTPGQGLQFLFEYFSETQRNKGNFPGRFSGRQFSNSRSEMNVSTLELGDSALYLCASSSDTGDLFFGEGSRLTVL.

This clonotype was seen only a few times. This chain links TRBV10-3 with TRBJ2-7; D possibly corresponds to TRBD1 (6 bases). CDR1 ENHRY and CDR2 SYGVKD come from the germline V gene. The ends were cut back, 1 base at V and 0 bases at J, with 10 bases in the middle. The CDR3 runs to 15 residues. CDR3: CAISELTGSSYEQYF. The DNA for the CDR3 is TGTGCCATCAGTGAGTTAACAGGGAGCTCCTACGAGCAGTACTTC.

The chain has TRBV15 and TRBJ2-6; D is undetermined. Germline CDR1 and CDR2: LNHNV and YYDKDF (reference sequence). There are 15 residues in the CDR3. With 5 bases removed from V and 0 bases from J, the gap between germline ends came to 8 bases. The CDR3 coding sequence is TGTGCCACCAGCGGAATACTCTCTGGGGCCAACGTCCTGACTTTC. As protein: CATSGILSGANVLTF.